Below, 7 T cell receptor beta chains from the same sample are listed, as sequenced in a study of T cells in women clearing cervical HPV infection (dated by TCRdb to the late 2010s). To prepare the library, the immunoSEQ multiplex PCR assay was applied. Here the immuneACCESS table is served through TCRdb, limited to in-frame sequences with V and J called. Missing clones are a known gap in these copies; in checked studies unresolved V genes cover under half, and the rest lacks a known reason. The sample's table covers roughly 20,000 clones. The top ten clones comprise about 5% of the sample. Sequenced material: blood buffy coat. The receptor set was obtained from a woman aged 18 to 75 with a cervical HPV16 infection that either progressed to CIN3+ or cleared (not recorded which).

Remarks on this clone: Coverage ceases 3 residues before the CDR3 finishes, and the germline J gene fills in the end. The V gene is TRBV29-1, the J gene TRBJ1-4; 9 bases map to TRBD1. CDR1 and CDR2 from the germline V gene are SQVTM and ANQGSEA. V shed 6 bases, J shed 4 bases, and the junction held 6 bases outside the gene matches. The CDR3 spans 14 residues. This chain's CDR3 is CSVGTGMINEKLFF. CDR3 bases read: TGCAGCGTCGGGACAGGGATGATTAATGAAAAA.

With respect to this clone: Coverage ceases 3 residues before the CDR3 finishes, and the germline J gene fills in the end. The chain uses TRBV2 and TRBJ2-7, with D perhaps TRBD1 (7 bases). Between the trimmed V and J ends, which lost 8 bases and 3 bases, there was a span of 11 bases. Germline V lookup: CDR1 SNHLY, CDR2 FYNNEI. The CDR3 extends over 12 amino acids. Partial CDR3 DNA: TGTGCCAGCGGCAGGGGGGTCTACGAG. Translation gives CASGRGVYE. The CDR3 in its entirety is CASGRGVYEQYF.

As regards this clone: The CDR3 goes on 3 residues after the read ends, and that part is filled in from the germline J gene. J is TRBJ1-6 and V is TRBV7-6; D unresolved. V was trimmed by 0 bases and J by 10 bases, leaving 16 bases between them. Looked up from germline, CDR1 is SGHVS and CDR2 is FNYEAQ. The CDR3 loop spans 16 amino acids. CDR3 bases read: TGTGCCAGCAGCTTAGCGCGTCCCGGGGTAGGATCACCC. This gives the protein CASSLARPGVGSP. The full CDR3 protein reads CASSLARPGVGSPLHF. Full variable domain (outside the CDR3, taken from reference TRBV7-6 and TRBJ1-6): GAGVSQSPRYKVTKRGQDVALRCDPISGHVSLYWYRQALGQGPEFLTYFNYEAQQDKSGLPNDRFSAERPEGSISTLTIQRTEQRDSAMYRCASSLARPGVGSPLHFGNGTRLTVT.

In regard to this clone: The read finishes 3 residues shy of the CDR3 end, and the germline J gene is used to complete it. The chain couples TRBV30 to TRBJ1-1; D is unclear. Trimming pared 0 bases from V and 1 base from J, leaving 6 bases between. CDR3 size: 13 residues. CDR1 and CDR2 from the germline V gene are GTSNPN and SVGIG (reference sequence). CDR3 bases read: TGTGCCTGGAGTGTTCACGGGAACACTGAA. This sequence encodes CAWSVHGNTE. The complete CDR3 reads CAWSVHGNTEAFF. Looking up the rest from reference TRBV30 and TRBJ1-1 gives the full variable domain: SQTIHQWPATLVQPVGSPLSLECTVEGTSNPNLYWYRQAAGRGLQLLFYSVGIGQISSEVPQNLSASRPQDRQFILSSKKLLLSDSGFYLCAWSVHGNTEAFFGQGTRLTVV.

Remarks on this clone: The DNA ends 3 residues before the CDR3 does, and the rest of the CDR3 is filled in from the germline J gene. The gene calls are TRBV6-1 and TRBJ1-6, with D unresolved. This CDR3 comprises 14 residues. Germline-derived CDR1 and CDR2 are MNHNS and SASEGT. The V end was cut by 3 bases, the J end by 6 bases, with 9 bases between. The CDR3 sequence: CASSDFRGNSPLHF. CDR3 bases read: TGTGCCAGCAGTGATTTCCGCGGTAATTCACCC.

Notes on this clone: The read is 3 residues too short to cover the CDR3 end, so that end is filled in from the germline J gene. The chain couples TRBV3-1 (or the pseudogene TRBV3-2) to TRBJ2-5; no definite D call. Germline V gene data show CDR1 as LGHDT and CDR2 as YNNKEL (reference sequence). This CDR3 is 12 amino acids long. V was clipped by 5 bases and J by 2 bases, with 6 bases between them. This CDR3 reads CASSDIQETQYF. The DNA read from the CDR3 is TGTGCCAGCAGCGACATACAAGAGACC.

As regards this clone: Read coverage stops 3 residues before the CDR3 terminus; the germline J gene supplies the remainder. The rearrangement links TRBV20-1 to TRBJ2-2; tentative D call: TRBD1 (5 bases). Trimming took off 3 bases at V and 4 bases at J, with 12 bases between the two ends. The CDR3 consists of 14 residues. CDR1 and CDR2 from the germline V gene are DFQATT and SNEGSKA (reference sequence). This CDR3 is CSASSRAVTGELFF. Partial CDR3 DNA: TGCAGTGCTAGTAGCAGGGCGGTCACCGGGGAG.